One and the same sample provided the 32 T cell receptor beta chains below, sequenced in a study of regulatory T cells in long-lasting Graves disease. In building TCR beta libraries, iRepertoire HTBI primers were used together with Arm-PCR of CDR3 regions. TCRdb re-analysed the multiplex PCR reads in MiXCR, keeping a single row per CDR3 protein. The sample records hundreds of thousands of distinct CDR3 sequences, more than 20% being singletons. This sample's time point: persistent/refractory GD, antithyroid drugs over 5 years with positive TRAb. With RNA extracted from PBMCs as input, the TCR library was made. The sequences come from peripheral blood mononuclear cells (PBMCs), collected when the disease was refractory, from a patient treated with antithyroid drugs. Source of these receptors: a female donor with Graves disease.

The chain has TRBV9 and TRBJ2-7; TRBD2 matches at 9 bases. V lost 3 bases to trimming and J lost 6 bases; unmatched junction nucleotides: 7. CDR1 is SGDLS and CDR2 is YYNGEE in the germline V gene. This CDR3 comprises 14 residues. In DNA form, the CDR3 reads TGTGCCAGCAGCGCTGCCGGGACTAGCTCCGAGCAGTACTTC. Translating it yields CASSAAGTSSEQYF.

This clonotype turned up a few times. This sequence joins TRBV25-1 and TRBJ1-1; 8 bases align to TRBD1. The CDR3 consists of 16 residues. V lost 4 bases and J lost 3; bases outside the gene matches: 10. In germline, CDR1 is MGHDK, CDR2 SYGVNS. DNA for the CDR3: TGTGCCAGCAGTGTGGACAGGGAGATGTTCCACACTGAAGCTTTCTTT. Residues: CASSVDREMFHTEAFF.

The rearrangement joins TRBV7-9 to TRBJ1-3; D unresolved. V lost 6 bases and J lost 0, with 12 bases in between. Germline values: CDR1 SEHNR, CDR2 FQNEAQ (reference sequence). This CDR3 comprises 15 residues. In DNA form, the CDR3 reads TGTGCCAGCAGTTCCTCGGGGTCCTCTGGAAACACCATATATTTT. Its protein product is CASSSSGSSGNTIYF.

This clonotype was recorded a few times. The J gene is TRBJ2-7, the V gene TRBV6-9; TRBD1 matches at 9 bases. V lost 3 bases, J lost 5 bases, and 8 bases stayed unmatched. Germline V CDR1 and CDR2: MNHGY, SVAAGI. CDR3 length: 15 residues. This CDR3 reads CASSYSKQGANEQYF. CDR3 in DNA: TGTGCCAGCAGTTACTCTAAACAGGGGGCCAACGAGCAGTACTTC.

This clonotype was detected only a few times. A much larger clone lies a single base off, so this may be a read error. V usage is TRBV27 and J usage is TRBJ2-7, with D perhaps matching TRBD2 (7 bases). This CDR3 is 14 amino acids long. Germline loops: CDR1 MNHEY, CDR2 SMNVEV (reference sequence). In DNA form, the CDR3 reads TGTGCCAGCAGTTTTGGGGGGGCGAATTACGAGCGGTACTTC. Translated: CASSFGGANYERYF.

This clonotype occurred a few times. This chain links TRBV6-2 or TRBV6-3 with TRBJ1-1; D not certain. Germline-derived CDR1 and CDR2 are MNHEY and SVGEGT. The CDR3 covers 17 residues. Trimming shortened V by 2 bases and J by 4 bases, and 20 bases separated the two germline ends. CDR3 residues: CASSYREGGIWSTEAFF. The CDR3, as DNA: TGTGCCAGCAGTTACCGGGAGGGAGGGATCTGGAGCACTGAAGCTTTCTTT.

In its sample, this clonotype was seen a few times. V gene TRBV6-1 combines with J gene TRBJ2-7; 7 positions match TRBD2. Trimming cost V 6 bases and J 2 bases; bases outside gene matches: 7. From germline, CDR1 is MNHNS and CDR2 SASEGT. The CDR3 length is 14 residues. Here the CDR3 DNA reads TGTGCCAGCAGCAAAACCGGGACTACCTACGAGCAGTACTTC. Amino acid sequence: CASSKTGTTYEQYF.

V gene TRBV11-2 combines with J gene TRBJ2-1, with 10 bases identical to TRBD2. The CDR3 has 15 amino acids. The V segment lost 6 bases and the J segment 7 bases; nucleotides outside the gene matches: 9. Germline CDR1 reads SGHAT; CDR2 reads FQNNGV. CDR3 loop: CASRSLAGVGNEQFF. Here the CDR3 DNA reads TGTGCCAGCAGATCTCTAGCGGGAGTTGGGAATGAGCAGTTCTTC.

There are many counts of this clonotype. The chain employs TRBV12-3 or TRBV12-4 and TRBJ2-6; D might be TRBD2 (5 bases). The germline V and J ends were trimmed by 6 bases and 0 bases, with 9 bases remaining between them. This CDR3 has 15 amino acids. CDR3 residues: CASRARDSGANVLTF. The CDR3 DNA reads as TGTGCCAGCAGGGCTCGGGACTCTGGGGCCAACGTCCTGACTTTC.

This clonotype was found many times. CDR3: CATSRETGPTPPLEQYF. CDR3 DNA: TGTGCCACCAGCAGAGAGACAGGACCGACTCCACCCCTCGAGCAGTACTTC. This chain connects TRBV15 to TRBJ2-7, with a tentative D call TRBD1 (6 bases). Trimming left V 0 bases short and J 6 bases short, with 21 bases between. This CDR3 is built from 17 residues. Germline lookup yields CDR1 LNHNV and CDR2 YYDKDF (reference sequence). Full variable domain (outside the CDR3, taken from reference TRBV15 and TRBJ2-7): DAMVIQNPRYQVTQFGKPVTLSCSQTLNHNVMYWYQQKSSQAPKLLFHYYDKDFNNEADTPDNFQSRRPNTSFCFLDIRSPGLGDTAMYLCATSRETGPTPPLEQYFGPGTRLTVT.

The chain is built from TRBV6-1 and TRBJ2-7; TRBD2 matches 13 bases. The CDR3 is made up of 15 amino acids. Germline CDR1 is MNHNS and CDR2 is SASEGT. J was trimmed by 5 bases and V by 4 bases; bases with no gene match: 5. The CDR3, as DNA: TGTGCCAGCAGTGCACTAGCGGGAGGGCCCAACGAGCAGTACTTC. Residues: CASSALAGGPNEQYF.

This sequence joins TRBV19 and TRBJ2-7, with 9 bases matching TRBD2. With 3 bases clipped from V and 5 bases from J, the junction kept 5 bases outside the gene matches. This CDR3 comprises 14 residues. In germline, CDR1 is LNHDA, CDR2 SQIVND (reference sequence). CDR3: CASSMSGRSDEQYF. In nucleotides, the CDR3 is TGTGCCAGTAGTATGAGCGGGAGGTCGGACGAGCAGTACTTC.

The genes are TRBV20-1 and TRBJ1-2; D perhaps matches TRBD1 (6 bases). The CDR3 covers 12 residues. Germline loops: CDR1 DFQATT, CDR2 SNEGSKA (reference sequence). The V end was cut by 1 base, the J end by 8 bases, with 11 bases between. CDR3: CSARGAGEGYTF. For the CDR3, the DNA is TGCAGTGCTAGAGGGGCAGGGGAAGGCTACACCTTC.

The rearrangement uses TRBV20-1 and TRBJ2-7; D uncertain. The CDR3 is 14 amino acids. The V gene's germline CDR1 is DFQATT and CDR2 SNEGSKA (reference sequence). V was trimmed by 4 bases and J by 0 bases, leaving 13 bases between them. DNA for the CDR3: TGCAGTGCTAAGGTCCCGTCAGACTCCTACGAGCAGTACTTC. This translates into CSAKVPSDSYEQYF.

The chain has TRBV7-9 and TRBJ1-2, with 8 bases lining up with TRBD1. CDR1 and CDR2 (germline): SEHNR, FQNEAQ (reference sequence). This CDR3 contains 14 residues. The V gene end was trimmed by 3 bases and the J gene end by 4 bases; junction bases not matched to a gene: 4. CDR3 DNA: TGTGCCAGCAGCTTTGTTACAGGGGGCTATGGCTACACCTTC. Protein product: CASSFVTGGYGYTF.

The chain is built from TRBV12-3 or TRBV12-4 and TRBJ2-7; 7 bases are shared with TRBD1. Trimming cost V 7 bases and J 0 bases; bases outside gene matches: 6. The CDR3 has 14 residues. The CDR3 coding sequence is TGTGCCAGCACCTGGACAGGAAGCTCCTACGAGCAGTACTTC. Amino acid sequence: CASTWTGSSYEQYF.

This clonotype was seen a few times. One junction end disagrees with the germline gene, perhaps due to a read error. The CDR3 loop reads CASSQASTGGTGNAIYF. In DNA form, the CDR3 reads TGTGCCAGCAGCCAAGCCTCGACAGGGGGCACTGGAAACGCCATATATTTT. V usage is TRBV3-1 and J usage is TRBJ1-3; 10 nucleotides align to TRBD1. The CDR3 has 17 amino acids. Germline-derived CDR1 and CDR2 are LGHDT and YNNKEL (reference sequence).

This clonotype was counted ten times or more. The V call is TRBV27, the J call TRBJ1-1, with TRBD1 matching 9 bases. CDR1 MNHEY and CDR2 SMNVEV come from the germline V gene (reference sequence). Trimming cost V 5 bases and J 5 bases; bases outside gene matches: 9. The CDR3 loop spans 15 amino acids. CDR3 DNA sequence: TGTGCCAGCAGTCTCGAAGACAGGGGGGGGACTGAAGCTTTCTTT. Protein: CASSLEDRGGTEAFF.

This clonotype turned up a few times. The rearrangement links TRBV6-2 or TRBV6-3 to TRBJ1-1; no clear D. The CDR3 length is 15 residues. CDR1 and CDR2 from the germline V gene are MNHEY and SVGEGT. V was pared by 4 bases and J by 2 bases, with 14 bases between. As DNA, the CDR3 is TGTGCCAGCAGTTTACATACCAGATTTAACACTGAAGCTTTCTTT. This sequence encodes CASSLHTRFNTEAFF.

The chain recombines TRBV7-8 with TRBJ2-7; maybe TRBD2 (6 bases). Germline V CDR1 and CDR2: SGHVS, FQNEAQ. This CDR3 has 15 amino acids. V lost 5 bases and J lost 1, with 15 bases in between. The CDR3 nucleotides are TGTGCCAGCAGCCCCATGGGACTCCAGTCCTACGAGCAGTACTTC. This encodes CASSPMGLQSYEQYF. Looking up the rest from reference TRBV7-8 and TRBJ2-7 gives the full variable domain: GAGVSQSPRYKVAKRGQDVALRCDPISGHVSLFWYQQALGQGPEFLTYFQNEAQLDKSGLPSDRFFAERPEGSVSTLKIQRTQQEDSAVYLCASSPMGLQSYEQYFGPGTRLTVT.

This clonotype was recorded a few times. The chain recombines TRBV6-2 or TRBV6-3 with TRBJ2-2, with 8 bases lining up with TRBD2. CDR3 size: 16 residues. V trimming: 7 bases; J trimming: 1 base; junction bases outside the gene matches: 8. CDR1 MNHEY and CDR2 SVGEGT come from the germline V gene. The CDR3 nucleotides read TGTGCCAGCACCGGGGGGGGGGACCGGAACACCGGGGAGCTGTTTTTT. Residues: CASTGGGDRNTGELFF.

Many counts were recorded for this clonotype. The rearrangement links TRBV18 to TRBJ1-1; 10 bases align to TRBD1. Per germline, CDR1 KGHSH and CDR2 LQKENI. The trim removed 6 bases at V and 0 bases at J, leaving 4 bases unmatched. The CDR3 sequence is 15 residues long. The CDR3 loop is CASSTGTGVNTEAFF. The CDR3 DNA sequence: TGTGCCAGCTCCACCGGGACAGGGGTGAACACTGAAGCTTTCTTT.

This clonotype turned up a few times. V usage is TRBV30 and J usage is TRBJ1-1, with D hard to call. The CDR3 covers 15 residues. V lost 3 bases, J lost 4 bases, and 18 bases lay in between. Germline CDR1 and CDR2: GTSNPN and SVGIG (reference sequence). CDR3 nucleotides: TGTGCCTGGAGCGCCGCCGGAACCTTGGGCACTGAAGCTTTCTTT. It specifies CAWSAAGTLGTEAFF.

This clonotype appeared many times. The genes are TRBV5-6 and TRBJ1-2; D remains ambiguous. Germline V gene lookup returns CDR1 SGHDT and CDR2 YYEEEE. The CDR3 has 15 amino acids. V lost 3 bases and J 5 bases, leaving 17 bases between the germline ends. The CDR3 is CASSSDFDSLYGYTF. The CDR3 nucleotides are TGTGCCAGCAGCTCCGACTTTGATTCTCTGTATGGCTACACCTTC.

This clonotype was seen many times. The chain combines TRBV12-3 or TRBV12-4 with TRBJ2-6, with D unresolved. With 4 bases removed from V and 2 bases from J, the gap between germline ends came to 12 bases. This CDR3 has 16 amino acids. CDR3 sequence (DNA): TGTGCCAGCAGTTACCCTGAAGCTACTGGGGCCAACGTCCTGACTTTC. Residues: CASSYPEATGANVLTF.

This clonotype was found many times. The rearrangement links TRBV7-2 to TRBJ1-5; 9 positions match TRBD1. V shed 3 bases and J 7 bases; nucleotides not matched to a gene: 10. There are 16 residues in the CDR3. Germline V CDR1 and CDR2: SGHTA, FQGNSA. The CDR3 sequence is CASSLNRDRAGQPQHF. The CDR3 DNA reads as TGTGCCAGCAGCTTGAACCGGGACAGGGCTGGACAGCCCCAGCATTTT.

In its sample, this clonotype was seen a few times. The genes are TRBV7-9 and TRBJ2-4; tentatively, D is TRBD2 (5 bases). There are 12 residues in the CDR3. Germline lookup yields CDR1 SEHNR and CDR2 FQNEAQ (reference sequence). Trimming removed 9 bases at V and 6 bases at J, with 12 bases between. The CDR3 sequence: CASEGEGNIQYF. The DNA of the CDR3 is TGTGCCAGTGAGGGAGAGGGAAACATTCAGTACTTC.

This clonotype was detected only once. The V call is TRBV4-3, the J call TRBJ2-7, with 8 nucleotides matching TRBD2. CDR1 and CDR2 (germline): LGHNA, YSLEER. Trimming removed 4 bases from V and 2 bases from J; junction bases left unmatched: 1. This CDR3 contains 13 residues. DNA for the CDR3: TGCGCCAGCAGCCGCGGGGGGACCTACGAGCAGTACTTC. Translating it yields CASSRGGTYEQYF.

In this sample, this clonotype turned up many times. This chain links TRBV6-5 with TRBJ2-7; 7 bases are a match to TRBD2. CDR1 MNHEY and CDR2 SVGAGI come from the germline V gene. The junction had 14 bases not matched to a gene; V was cut back by 0 bases and J by 3 bases. CDR3 length equals 18 residues. The CDR3 reads CASSYSIPGASGIYEQYF. The CDR3 DNA sequence: TGTGCCAGCAGTTACTCGATACCCGGTGCTAGCGGCATCTACGAGCAGTACTTC.

This clonotype was counted between two and nine times. The rearrangement uses TRBV28 and TRBJ1-5; tentative D call: TRBD1 (6 bases). This CDR3 has 15 residues. CDR1 and CDR2 (germline): MDHEN, SYDVKM. The V end was cut by 6 bases, the J end by 0 bases, with 12 bases between. This chain's CDR3 is CASRMTGHSNQPQHF. CDR3 DNA: TGTGCCAGCAGGATGACAGGCCATAGCAATCAGCCCCAGCATTTT.

Only a few counts were recorded for this clonotype. This chain joins TRBV20-1 and TRBJ1-2; TRBD1 aligns across 8 bases. The CDR3 contains 15 residues. J lost 5 bases, V lost 0 bases, and 8 bases had no gene match. Germline CDR1 is DFQATT and CDR2 is SNEGSKA (reference sequence). CDR3 residues: CSAREPETGVYGYTF. CDR3 DNA: TGCAGTGCTAGAGAACCCGAGACAGGGGTGTATGGCTACACCTTC.

V is TRBV12-5 and J is TRBJ2-7; tentatively, D is TRBD1 or TRBD2 (5 bases each). V was trimmed by 1 base and J by 7 bases, leaving 17 bases between them. There are 15 residues in the CDR3. Looked up from germline, CDR1 is LGHNT and CDR2 is FRNRAP. CDR3 coding DNA: TGTGCTAGTGGTTTGGGACGGTCTGGATGGGGGGAGCAGTACTTC. Amino acid sequence: CASGLGRSGWGEQYF.